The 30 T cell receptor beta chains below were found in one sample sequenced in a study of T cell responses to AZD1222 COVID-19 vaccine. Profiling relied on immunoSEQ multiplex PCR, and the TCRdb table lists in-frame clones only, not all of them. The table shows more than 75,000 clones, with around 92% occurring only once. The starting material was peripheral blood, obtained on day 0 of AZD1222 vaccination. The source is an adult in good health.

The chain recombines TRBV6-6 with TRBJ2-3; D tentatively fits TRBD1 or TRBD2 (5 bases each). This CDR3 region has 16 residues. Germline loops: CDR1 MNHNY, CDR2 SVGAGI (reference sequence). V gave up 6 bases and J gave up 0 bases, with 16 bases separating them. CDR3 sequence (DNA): TGTGCCAGCAGCCGGGGCCAAATCTTTAGCACAGATACGCAGTATTTT. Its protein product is CASSRGQIFSTDTQYF.

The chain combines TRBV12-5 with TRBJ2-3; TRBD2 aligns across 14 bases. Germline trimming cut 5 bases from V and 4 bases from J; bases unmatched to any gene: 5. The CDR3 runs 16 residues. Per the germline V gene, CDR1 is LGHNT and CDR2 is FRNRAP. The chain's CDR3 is CASGLGLAGAADTQYF. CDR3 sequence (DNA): TGTGCTAGTGGTCTGGGACTAGCGGGAGCGGCAGATACGCAGTATTTT.

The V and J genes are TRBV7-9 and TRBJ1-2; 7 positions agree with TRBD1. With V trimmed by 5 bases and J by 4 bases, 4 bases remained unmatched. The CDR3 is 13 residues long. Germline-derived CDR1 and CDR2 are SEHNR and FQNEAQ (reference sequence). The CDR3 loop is CASSLGTAYGYTF. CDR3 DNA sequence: TGTGCCAGCAGCCTAGGGACAGCCTATGGCTACACCTTC.

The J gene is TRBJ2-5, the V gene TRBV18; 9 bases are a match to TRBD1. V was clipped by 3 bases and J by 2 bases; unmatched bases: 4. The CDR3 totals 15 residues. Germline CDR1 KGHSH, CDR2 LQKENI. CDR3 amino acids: CASSPPGQGQETQYF. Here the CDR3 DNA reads TGTGCCAGCTCACCCCCGGGACAGGGTCAAGAGACCCAGTACTTC.

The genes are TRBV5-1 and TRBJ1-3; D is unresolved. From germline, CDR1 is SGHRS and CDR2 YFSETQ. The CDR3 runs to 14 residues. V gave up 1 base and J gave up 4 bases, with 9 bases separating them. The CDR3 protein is CASSLSPGGNTIYF. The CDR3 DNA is TGCGCCAGCAGCTTGTCGCCGGGAGGAAACACCATATATTTT.

CDR3 DNA: TGCGCCAGCAGACAGGGCGTCTCCGAACTGGCCGACGAGCAGTACTTC. This codes for CASRQGVSELADEQYF. This sequence joins TRBV5-1 and TRBJ2-7, with D tentatively TRBD1 (6 bases). The germline V gene has CDR1 SGHRS and CDR2 YFSETQ. CDR3 length equals 16 residues. V was trimmed by 5 bases and J by 5 bases, leaving 23 bases between them.

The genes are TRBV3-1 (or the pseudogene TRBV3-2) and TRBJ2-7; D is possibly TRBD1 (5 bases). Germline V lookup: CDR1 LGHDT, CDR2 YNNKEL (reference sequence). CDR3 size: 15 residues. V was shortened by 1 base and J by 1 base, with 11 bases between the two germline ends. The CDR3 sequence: CASSQVFAGSYEQYF. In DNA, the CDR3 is TGTGCCAGCAGCCAAGTGTTCGCAGGGTCCTACGAGCAGTACTTC.

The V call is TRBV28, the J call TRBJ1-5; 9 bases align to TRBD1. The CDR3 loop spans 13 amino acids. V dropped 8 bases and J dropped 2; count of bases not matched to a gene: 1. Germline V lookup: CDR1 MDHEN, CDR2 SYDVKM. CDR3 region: CASRQGGNQPQHF. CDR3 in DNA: TGTGCCAGCCGACAGGGGGGCAATCAGCCCCAGCATTTT.

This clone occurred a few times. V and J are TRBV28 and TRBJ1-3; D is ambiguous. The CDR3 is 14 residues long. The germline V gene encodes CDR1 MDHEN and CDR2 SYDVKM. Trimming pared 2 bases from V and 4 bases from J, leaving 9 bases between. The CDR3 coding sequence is TGTGCCAGCAGTTTAGCGGGGTCGGGAAACACCATATATTTT. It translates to CASSLAGSGNTIYF.

The CDR3 region is CASSHRGLAANTGELFF. CDR3 DNA sequence: TGTGCCAGCAGCCACCGGGGGCTAGCGGCGAACACCGGGGAGCTGTTTTTT. The rearrangement joins TRBV3-1 (or the pseudogene TRBV3-2) to TRBJ2-2; D perhaps matches TRBD2 (7 bases). The length of the CDR3 is 17 residues. The germline V and J ends were trimmed by 3 bases and 0 bases, with 14 bases remaining between them. Germline CDR1 reads LGHDT; CDR2 reads YNNKEL (reference sequence).

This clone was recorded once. CDR3 in amino acids: CASSVTAGAFNYEQYF. As DNA, the CDR3 is TGTGCCAGCAGCGTAACAGCGGGAGCCTTCAACTACGAGCAGTACTTC. The chain joins TRBV7-8 to TRBJ2-7, with 8 nucleotides matching TRBD2. The CDR3 contains 16 residues. CDR1 is SGHVS and CDR2 is FQNEAQ in the germline V gene. V was clipped by 5 bases and J by 3 bases; unmatched bases: 12.

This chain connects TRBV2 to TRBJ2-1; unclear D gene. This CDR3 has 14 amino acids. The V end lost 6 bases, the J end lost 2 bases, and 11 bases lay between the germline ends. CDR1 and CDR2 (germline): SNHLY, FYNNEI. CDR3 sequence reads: CASRSSLTYNEQFF. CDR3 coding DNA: TGTGCCAGCAGGAGCAGCCTTACCTACAATGAGCAGTTCTTC.

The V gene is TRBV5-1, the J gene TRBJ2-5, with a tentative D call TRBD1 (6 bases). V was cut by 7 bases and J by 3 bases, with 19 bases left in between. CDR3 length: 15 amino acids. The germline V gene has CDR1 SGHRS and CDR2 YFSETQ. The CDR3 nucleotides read TGCGCCAGCGATTACGGTGTAGGGGGAGAAGAGACCCAGTACTTC. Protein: CASDYGVGGEETQYF. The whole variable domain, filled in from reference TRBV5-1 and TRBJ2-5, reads KAGVTQTPRYLIKTRGQQVTLSCSPISGHRSVSWYQQTPGQGLQFLFEYFSETQRNKGNFPGRFSGRQFSNSRSEMNVSTLELGDSALYLCASDYGVGGEETQYFGPGTRLLVL.

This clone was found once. The CDR3 protein is CASSLPLRDTSYEQYF. The CDR3 DNA follows: TGTGCCAGCAGCTTACCCCTACGGGACACCTCCTACGAGCAGTACTTC. V usage is TRBV7-9 and J usage is TRBJ2-7; D is possibly TRBD1 (6 bases). The length of the CDR3 is 16 residues. Trimming stripped 2 bases from V and 0 bases from J, with 14 bases between. Looked up from germline, CDR1 is SEHNR and CDR2 is FQNEAQ (reference sequence).

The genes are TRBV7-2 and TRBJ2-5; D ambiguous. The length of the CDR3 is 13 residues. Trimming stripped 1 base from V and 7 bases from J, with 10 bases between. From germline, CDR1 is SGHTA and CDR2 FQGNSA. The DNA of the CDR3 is TGTGCCAGCAGCTTAGGGAGCCAGACGACCCAGTACTTC. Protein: CASSLGSQTTQYF.

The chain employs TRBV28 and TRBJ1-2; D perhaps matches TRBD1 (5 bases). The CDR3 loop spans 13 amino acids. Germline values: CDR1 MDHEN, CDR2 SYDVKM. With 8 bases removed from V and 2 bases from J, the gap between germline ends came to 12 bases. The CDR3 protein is CASGLGGNYGYTF. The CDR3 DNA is TGTGCCAGCGGCCTCGGGGGGAACTATGGCTACACCTTC.

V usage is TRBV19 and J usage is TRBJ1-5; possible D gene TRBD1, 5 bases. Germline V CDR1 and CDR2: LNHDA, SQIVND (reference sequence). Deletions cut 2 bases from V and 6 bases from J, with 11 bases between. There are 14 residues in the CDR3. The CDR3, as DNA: TGTGCCAGTAGTATATGGGGCCTCGGTCAGCCCCAGCATTTT. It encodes CASSIWGLGQPQHF.

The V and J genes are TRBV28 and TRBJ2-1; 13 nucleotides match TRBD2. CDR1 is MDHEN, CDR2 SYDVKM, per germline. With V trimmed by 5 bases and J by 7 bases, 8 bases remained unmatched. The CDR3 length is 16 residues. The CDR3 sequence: CASSLPGLAGNNEQFF. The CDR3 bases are TGTGCCAGCAGTCTCCCGGGACTAGCGGGAAATAATGAGCAGTTCTTC.

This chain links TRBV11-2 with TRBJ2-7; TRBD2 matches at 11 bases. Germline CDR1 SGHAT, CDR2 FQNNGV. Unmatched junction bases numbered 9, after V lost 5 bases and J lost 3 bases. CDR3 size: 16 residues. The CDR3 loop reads CASSMGLAAQVYEQYF. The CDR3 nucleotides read TGTGCCAGCAGCATGGGACTAGCGGCCCAAGTCTACGAGCAGTACTTC.

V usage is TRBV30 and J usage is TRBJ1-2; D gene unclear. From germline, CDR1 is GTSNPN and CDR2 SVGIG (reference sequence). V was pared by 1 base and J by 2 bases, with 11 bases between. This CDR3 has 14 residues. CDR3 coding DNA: TGTGCCTGGAGTGATCACATGTTCAACTATGGCTACACCTTC. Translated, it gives CAWSDHMFNYGYTF.

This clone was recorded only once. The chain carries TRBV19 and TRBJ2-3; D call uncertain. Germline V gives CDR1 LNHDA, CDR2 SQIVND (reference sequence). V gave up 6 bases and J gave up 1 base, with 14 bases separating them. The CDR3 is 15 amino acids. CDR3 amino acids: CASRFMGLGTDTQYF. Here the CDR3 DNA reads TGTGCCAGTAGATTTATGGGCCTGGGCACAGATACGCAGTATTTT.

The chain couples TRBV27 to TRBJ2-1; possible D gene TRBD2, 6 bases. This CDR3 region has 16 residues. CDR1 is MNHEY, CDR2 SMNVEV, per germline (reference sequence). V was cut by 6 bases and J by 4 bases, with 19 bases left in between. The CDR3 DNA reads TGTGCCAGCAGCCTTGCGGCGTTGGGGGGATACAATGAGCAGTTCTTC. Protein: CASSLAALGGYNEQFF.

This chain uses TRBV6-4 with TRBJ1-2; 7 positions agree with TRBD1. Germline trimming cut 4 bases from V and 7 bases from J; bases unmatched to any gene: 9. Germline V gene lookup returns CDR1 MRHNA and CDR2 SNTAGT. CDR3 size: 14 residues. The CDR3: CASSADRAIGGYTF. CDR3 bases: TGTGCCAGCAGTGCCGACAGGGCCATAGGTGGCTACACCTTC.

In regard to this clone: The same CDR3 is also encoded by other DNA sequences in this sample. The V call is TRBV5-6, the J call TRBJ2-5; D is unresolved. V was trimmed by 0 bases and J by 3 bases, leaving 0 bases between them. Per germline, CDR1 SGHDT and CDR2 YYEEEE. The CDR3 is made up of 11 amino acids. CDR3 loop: CASSLEETQYF. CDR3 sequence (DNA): TGTGCCAGCAGCTTGGAAGAGACCCAGTACTTC.

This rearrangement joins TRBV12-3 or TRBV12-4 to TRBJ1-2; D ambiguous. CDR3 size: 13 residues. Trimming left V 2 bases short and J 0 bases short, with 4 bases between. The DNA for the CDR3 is TGTGCCAGCAGTTTACAAGCTAACTATGGCTACACCTTC. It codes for CASSLQANYGYTF.

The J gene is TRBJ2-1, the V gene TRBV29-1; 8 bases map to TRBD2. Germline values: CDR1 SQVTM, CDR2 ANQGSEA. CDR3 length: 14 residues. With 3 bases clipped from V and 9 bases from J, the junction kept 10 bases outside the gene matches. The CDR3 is CSVDQTGGPGEQFF. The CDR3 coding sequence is TGCAGCGTTGATCAAACGGGAGGGCCGGGTGAGCAGTTCTTC.

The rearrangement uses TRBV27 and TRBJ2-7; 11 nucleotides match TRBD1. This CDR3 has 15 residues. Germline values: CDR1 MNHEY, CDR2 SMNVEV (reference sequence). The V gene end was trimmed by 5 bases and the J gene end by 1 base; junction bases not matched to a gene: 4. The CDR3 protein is CASSPRDRGSYEQYF. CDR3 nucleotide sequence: TGTGCCAGCAGTCCGCGGGACAGGGGGTCCTACGAGCAGTACTTC.

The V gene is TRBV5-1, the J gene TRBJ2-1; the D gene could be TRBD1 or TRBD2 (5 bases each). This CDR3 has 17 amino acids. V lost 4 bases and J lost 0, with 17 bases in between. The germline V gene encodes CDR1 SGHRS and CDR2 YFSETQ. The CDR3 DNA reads TGCGCCAGCAGCCTGACGCCTAAGGGGACCTCCTACAATGAGCAGTTCTTC. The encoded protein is CASSLTPKGTSYNEQFF.

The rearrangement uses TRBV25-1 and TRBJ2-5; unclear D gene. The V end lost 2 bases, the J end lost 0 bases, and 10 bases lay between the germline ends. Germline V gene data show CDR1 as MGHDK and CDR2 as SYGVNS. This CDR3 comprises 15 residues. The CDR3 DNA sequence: TGTGCCAGCAGTGAACCCACAGAGTACCAAGAGACCCAGTACTTC. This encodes CASSEPTEYQETQYF.

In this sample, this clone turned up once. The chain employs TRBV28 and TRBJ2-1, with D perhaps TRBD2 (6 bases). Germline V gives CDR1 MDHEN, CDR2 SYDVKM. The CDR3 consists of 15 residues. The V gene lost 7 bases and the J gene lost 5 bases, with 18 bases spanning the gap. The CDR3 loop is CASIKPPGLNNEQFF. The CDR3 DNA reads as TGTGCCAGCATAAAACCACCGGGACTGAACAATGAGCAGTTCTTC.